The sequence of this T cell receptor beta chain was determined in a study of OX40 agonist ivuxolimab in advanced cancers. Study details: Hepatocellular carcinoma, melanoma, renal cell or head and neck cancer was diagnosed in the dose-escalation patients.

Repertoires were generated with immunoSEQ multiplex PCR, while TCRdb's copy carries only in-frame clones and drops some. The data hold 35,000 to 45,000 clones, with 75% to 85% observed a single time. The V end lost 4 bases, the J end lost 6 bases, and 11 bases lay between the germline ends. The CDR3 runs to 12 residues. Germline V CDR1 and CDR2: SGHNT, YYREEE (reference sequence). The source was CD4+ or CD8+ T cells sorted from blood, collected in a trial of the OX40 agonist ivuxolimab. This sequence originates from an adult with an advanced solid tumor such as melanoma, head and neck, liver or kidney cancer. The genes are TRBV5-4 and TRBJ2-7; the D gene could be TRBD1 or TRBD2 (5 bases each). The CDR3 coding sequence is TGTGCCAGCAGCAATCCGGGGCTCGAGCAGTACTTC. It yields the protein CASSNPGLEQYF.